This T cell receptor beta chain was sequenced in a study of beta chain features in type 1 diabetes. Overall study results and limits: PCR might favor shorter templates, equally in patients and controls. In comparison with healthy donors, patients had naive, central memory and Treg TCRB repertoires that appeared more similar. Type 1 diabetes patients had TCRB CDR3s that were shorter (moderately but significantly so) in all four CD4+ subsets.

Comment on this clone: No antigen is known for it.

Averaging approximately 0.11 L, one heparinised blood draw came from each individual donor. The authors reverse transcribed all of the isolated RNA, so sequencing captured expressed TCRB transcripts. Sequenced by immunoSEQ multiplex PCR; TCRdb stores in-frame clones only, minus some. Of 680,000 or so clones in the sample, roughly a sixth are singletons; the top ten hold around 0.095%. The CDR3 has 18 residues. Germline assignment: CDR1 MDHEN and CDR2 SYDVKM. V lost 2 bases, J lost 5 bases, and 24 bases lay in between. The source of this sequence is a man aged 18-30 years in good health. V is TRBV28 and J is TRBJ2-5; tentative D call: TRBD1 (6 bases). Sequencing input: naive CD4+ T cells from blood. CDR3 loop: CASSLDRTGTPPSETQYF. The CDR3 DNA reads TGTGCCAGCAGTTTAGATCGGACCGGGACACCCCCCTCGGAGACCCAGTACTTC.